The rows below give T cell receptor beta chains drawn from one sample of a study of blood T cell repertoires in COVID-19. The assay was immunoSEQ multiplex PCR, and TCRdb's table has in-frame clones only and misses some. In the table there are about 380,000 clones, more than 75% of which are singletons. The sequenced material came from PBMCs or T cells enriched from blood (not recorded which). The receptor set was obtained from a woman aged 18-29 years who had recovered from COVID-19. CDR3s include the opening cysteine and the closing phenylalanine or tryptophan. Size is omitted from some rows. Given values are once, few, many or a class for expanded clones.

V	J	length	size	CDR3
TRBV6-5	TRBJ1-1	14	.	CASSYSYRVTEAFF
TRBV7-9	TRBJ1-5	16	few	CASSRGTGDVNQPQHF
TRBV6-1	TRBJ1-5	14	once	CASSEGGRAAPQHF
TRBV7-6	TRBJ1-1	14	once	CASSEDRELTEAFF
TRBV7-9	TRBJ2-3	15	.	CASSLPQGGTDTQYF
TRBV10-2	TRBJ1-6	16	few	CASRGDGSSYNSPLHF
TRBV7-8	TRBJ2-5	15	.	CASTISGGRQETQYF
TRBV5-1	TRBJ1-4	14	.	CASSPQGAHEKLFF
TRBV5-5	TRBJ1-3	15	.	CASSFTGNSGNTIYF
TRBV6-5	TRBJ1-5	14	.	CASRRQGFNQPQHF
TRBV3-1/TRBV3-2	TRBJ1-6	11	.	CASSQESALHF
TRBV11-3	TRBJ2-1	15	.	CASSLRSGTYNEQFF
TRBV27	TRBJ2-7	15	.	CASSVLGTGGSEQYF
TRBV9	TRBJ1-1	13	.	CASSVVPDGGAFF
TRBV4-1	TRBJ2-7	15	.	CASSQLAGEGYEQYF
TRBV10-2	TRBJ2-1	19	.	CAIAFGGSGGTSVYNEQFF
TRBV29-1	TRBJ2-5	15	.	CSVDSGLAGAGTQYF
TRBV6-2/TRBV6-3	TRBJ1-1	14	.	CASSRQGDSTEAFF
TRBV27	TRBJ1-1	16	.	CASSSRTGGWNTEAFF
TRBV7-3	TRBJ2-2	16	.	CASSLFGTGVPGELFF
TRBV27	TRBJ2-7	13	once	CASRLTGPYEQYF
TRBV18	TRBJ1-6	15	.	CASSPRQGGNSPLHF
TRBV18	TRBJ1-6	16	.	CASSPEQLAAGSPLHF
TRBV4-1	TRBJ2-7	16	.	CASSPSTGGRLYEQYF
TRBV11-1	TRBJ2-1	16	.	CASSLSGQGAWDEQFF
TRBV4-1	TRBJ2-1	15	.	CASSQAQGGFYEQFF
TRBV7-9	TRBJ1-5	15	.	CASSPGQYSNQPQHF
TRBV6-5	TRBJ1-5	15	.	CASIGGTGGSQPQHF
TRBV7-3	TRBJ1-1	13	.	CASRNRPYTEAFF